The text below deals with one TCR beta chain. The data were taken from a study of blood T cells in healthy people across ages. For the study at large: Capture by template switching was about one barcoded beta molecule per two T cells.

For the second PCR, which ran for about 7 to 12 cycles, a sample-barcoded 5' primer and a J-beta primer mix were used. TCRdb redid the calling of the 5' RACE reads with MiXCR, one entry per CDR3 protein. This sample has roughly 800,000 distinct CDR3 sequences, with just under 25% found just once. From germline, CDR1 is SGDLS and CDR2 YYNGEE. Trimming removed 4 bases from V and 4 bases from J, with 20 bases in between. The CDR3 is 16 residues long. These data were also reused for a study on T cells of mothers and their children. That paper adds: The study found thymic selection shapes TCR recombination output similarly in related and unrelated pairs. Detection of persistent microchimeric T cell clones did not occur.

The material sequenced was blood. This chain joins TRBV9 and TRBJ2-5; unclear D gene. The sequence derives from a boy younger than 18 in good health. CDR3 sequence: CASSPGRSGDPETQYF. The CDR3 DNA reads TGTGCCAGCAGCCCGGGCAGGTCAGGAGACCCAGAGACCCAGTACTTC. Full variable domain (rest looked up from reference TRBV9 and TRBJ2-5): DSGVTQTPKHLITATGQRVTLRCSPRSGDLSVYWYQQSLDQGLQFLIQYYNGEERAKGNILERFSAQQFPDLHSELNLSSLELGDSALYFCASSPGRSGDPETQYFGPGTRLLVL.